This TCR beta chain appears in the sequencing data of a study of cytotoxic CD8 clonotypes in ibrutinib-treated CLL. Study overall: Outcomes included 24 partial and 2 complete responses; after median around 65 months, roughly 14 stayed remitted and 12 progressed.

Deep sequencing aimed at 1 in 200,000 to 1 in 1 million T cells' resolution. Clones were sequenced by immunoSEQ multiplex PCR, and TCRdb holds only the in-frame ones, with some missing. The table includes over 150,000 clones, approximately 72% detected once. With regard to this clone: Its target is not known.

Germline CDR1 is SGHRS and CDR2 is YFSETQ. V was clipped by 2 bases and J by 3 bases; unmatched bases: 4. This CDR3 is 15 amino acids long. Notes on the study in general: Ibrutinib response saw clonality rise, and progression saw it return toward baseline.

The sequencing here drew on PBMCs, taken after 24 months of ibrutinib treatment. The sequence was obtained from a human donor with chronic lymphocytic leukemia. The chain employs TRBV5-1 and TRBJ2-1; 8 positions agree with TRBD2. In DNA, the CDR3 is TGCGCCAGCAGCTTTGATAGCGGGAACTACAATGAGCAGTTCTTC. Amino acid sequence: CASSFDSGNYNEQFF.